What follows are 12 T cell receptor beta chains derived from one specimen sequenced in a study of shared clonotypes between healthy human individuals. Generated by immunoSEQ multiplex PCR, the TCRdb table keeps only in-frame clones and is missing some. The table has some 800,000 clones, almost 95% seen once. Positive CCR7 selection of CD45RO-negative cells yielded the naive CD8 cells, and terminally differentiated effector memory CD45RA+ cells were excluded. Sequenced material: naive CD8+ T cells sorted from blood. These receptors were obtained from a man aged 25-45 years in good health.

J is TRBJ2-5 and V is TRBV13; 14 positions agree with TRBD2. CDR1 and CDR2 from the germline V gene are PRHDT and FYEKMQ (reference sequence). This CDR3 is 16 amino acids long. The trim removed 5 bases at V and 3 bases at J, leaving 5 bases unmatched. This CDR3 is CASSGTSGRIEETQYF. For the CDR3, the DNA is TGTGCCAGCAGCGGGACTAGCGGGAGAATAGAAGAGACCCAGTACTTC.

This clone was observed a single time. This chain uses TRBV5-6 with TRBJ2-7; possible D gene TRBD1, 5 bases. The CDR3 length is 15 residues. V shed 5 bases and J shed 0 bases, with 15 bases lying between them. Germline V lookup: CDR1 SGHDT, CDR2 YYEEEE. Here the CDR3 DNA reads TGTGCCAGCAGGGGGCAGACGACCTTCTCCTACGAGCAGTACTTC. Residues: CASRGQTTFSYEQYF.

The rearrangement uses TRBV15 and TRBJ2-3; possibly TRBD2 for D (5 bases). The CDR3 contains 18 residues. V was cut by 0 bases and J by 10 bases, with 26 bases left in between. CDR1 is LNHNV and CDR2 is YYDKDF in the germline V gene (reference sequence). CDR3 residues: CATSRDFASTRSVFSQYF. In DNA form, the CDR3 reads TGTGCCACCAGCAGAGATTTTGCGAGTACTAGGAGCGTCTTTTCGCAGTATTTT.

The chain has TRBV29-1 and TRBJ2-2, with 7 bases that match TRBD1. The CDR3 covers 15 residues. Losses at the gene ends were 1 base for V and 6 bases for J; bases not matched to a gene: 8. Germline CDR1 reads SQVTM; CDR2 reads ANQGSEA. CDR3 sequence: CSVEVVGQEAGELFF. CDR3 nucleotide sequence: TGCAGCGTTGAAGTTGTAGGACAGGAAGCCGGGGAGCTGTTTTTT.

This chain uses TRBV6-6 with TRBJ2-7; D ambiguous. V was clipped by 6 bases and J by 3 bases, with 12 bases between them. The CDR3 has 13 residues. Germline V gene data show CDR1 as MNHNY and CDR2 as SVGAGI (reference sequence). The CDR3 loop is CASSRDIFYEQYF. DNA of the CDR3: TGTGCCAGCAGCCGAGATATATTCTACGAGCAGTACTTC.

The chain carries TRBV5-6 and TRBJ1-3; no definite D call. Germline V gene data show CDR1 as SGHDT and CDR2 as YYEEEE. The CDR3 totals 15 residues. Deletions cut 0 bases from V and 2 bases from J, with 9 bases between. CDR3: CASSLDRIPGNTIYF. The CDR3 region has the DNA TGTGCCAGCAGCTTGGATAGGATCCCTGGAAACACCATATATTTT.

In DNA form, the CDR3 reads TGTGCCAGCAGCTTAATCGGGGCTAGCGGGATGATCTCCTACAATGAGCAGTTCTTC. Its translation: CASSLIGASGMISYNEQFF. V gene TRBV7-9 combines with J gene TRBJ2-1, with TRBD2 matching 9 bases. CDR3 length: 19 amino acids. V was clipped by 2 bases and J by 0 bases; unmatched bases: 11. CDR1 is SEHNR and CDR2 is FQNEAQ in the germline V gene (reference sequence).

This clone was recorded once. The gene calls are TRBV19 and TRBJ1-4; no clear D. The length of the CDR3 is 15 residues. V was clipped by 3 bases and J by 0 bases, with 8 bases between them. The germline V gene has CDR1 LNHDA and CDR2 SQIVND (reference sequence). The CDR3 here is CASSISRATNEKLFF. DNA of the CDR3: TGTGCCAGTAGTATCTCCCGGGCAACTAATGAAAAACTGTTTTTT.

The chain combines TRBV6-1 with TRBJ1-1; no clear D gene. The ends were cut back, 4 bases at V and 7 bases at J, with 16 bases in the middle. Germline V gives CDR1 MNHNS, CDR2 SASEGT. The CDR3 totals 14 residues. In nucleotides, the CDR3 is TGTGCCAGCAGTGGGATCCTAACCTTGGGTGAAGCTTTCTTT. Encoded protein: CASSGILTLGEAFF.

With respect to this clone: At one end, the junction sequence differs from germline, possibly due to a read error. The chain joins TRBV23-1 to TRBJ2-7; D may be TRBD2 (6 bases). TRBV23-1 carries the ORF label, with uncertain function. The CDR3 loop spans 14 amino acids. Here the CDR3 DNA reads TGCGCCAGCAGTCAAGCGACCTTAGCGGACTGCAGTAACTTC. Translating it yields CASSQATLADCSNF.

J is TRBJ1-1 and V is TRBV7-6; the D is unclear. This CDR3 comprises 15 residues. The V gene lost 5 bases and the J gene lost 4 bases, with 17 bases spanning the gap. Per germline, CDR1 SGHVS and CDR2 FNYEAQ. The CDR3 DNA reads TGTGCCAGCAGCCTAAAGTCCGCGGTCGTCACTGAAGCTTTCTTT. The encoded protein is CASSLKSAVVTEAFF.

The chain carries TRBV5-5 and TRBJ1-3; D is unclear. V lost 2 bases and J lost 4, with 7 bases in between. CDR3 length: 13 amino acids. The germline CDR1 and CDR2 sequences are SGHKS and YYEKEE (reference sequence). The DNA for the CDR3 is TGTGCCAGCAGCTTCGGGTGGGGAAACACCATATATTTT. Translating gives CASSFGWGNTIYF.